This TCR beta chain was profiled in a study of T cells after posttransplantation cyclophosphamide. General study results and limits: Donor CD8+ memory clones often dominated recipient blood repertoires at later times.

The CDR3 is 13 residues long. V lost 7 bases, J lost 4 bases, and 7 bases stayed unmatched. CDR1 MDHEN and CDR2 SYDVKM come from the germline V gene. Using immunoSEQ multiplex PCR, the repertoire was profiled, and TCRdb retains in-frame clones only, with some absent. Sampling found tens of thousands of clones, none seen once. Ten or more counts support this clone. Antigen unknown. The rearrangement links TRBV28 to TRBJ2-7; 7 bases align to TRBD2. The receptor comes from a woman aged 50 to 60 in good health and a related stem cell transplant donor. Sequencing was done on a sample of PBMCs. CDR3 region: CASISGREYEQYF. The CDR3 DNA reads TGTGCCAGCATCTCAGGGAGGGAGTACGAGCAGTACTTC.